One and the same sample provided the 12 T cell receptor beta chains below, sequenced in a study of T cell repertoires in cytomegalovirus infection. MiXCR was run by TCRdb on the reads, yielding one entry per CDR3 protein. The repertoire holds almost 500,000 distinct CDR3 sequences, with 11% as singletons. Sequencing input: PBMCs. The receptor set was obtained from a human donor in good health (CMV status not recorded). Some clones in this sample may be carry-over from other donors' samples.

This clonotype was counted at least ten times. The chain joins TRBV5-1 to TRBJ1-4, with 7 positions matching TRBD1. V shed 4 bases, J shed 8 bases, and the junction held 5 bases outside the gene matches. Germline assignment: CDR1 SGHRS and CDR2 YFSETQ. This CDR3 contains 13 residues. CDR3 DNA sequence: TGCGCCAGCAGCGAGGGGGCGTGGGAAAAACTGTTTTTT. Its translation: CASSEGAWEKLFF.

This clonotype was observed many times. This chain links TRBV29-1 with TRBJ2-1; 8 bases line up with TRBD2. The CDR3 has 13 amino acids. V lost 4 bases and J lost 7; bases outside the gene matches: 6. In germline, CDR1 is SQVTM, CDR2 ANQGSEA. The CDR3 here is CSVGAGGVNEQFF. The CDR3 DNA reads as TGCAGCGTTGGTGCGGGAGGAGTTAATGAGCAGTTCTTC.

This clonotype was detected ten times or more. One end of the junction does not line up with germline, which may come from a read error. The V and J genes are TRBV5-1 and TRBJ1-1; perhaps TRBD1 as D (5 bases). The CDR3 runs to 15 residues. Germline CDR1 SGHRS, CDR2 YFSETQ. The CDR3 loop is CASSSVQGLNTEAFF. The CDR3 DNA follows: TGTGCCAGCAGCTCCGTTCAGGGACTGAACACTGAAGCTTTCTTT.

The genes are TRBV5-1 and TRBJ1-1, with D hard to call. CDR1 is SGHRS and CDR2 is YFSETQ in the germline V gene. V lost 0 bases and J 4 bases, leaving 13 bases between the germline ends. The CDR3 spans 15 residues. The CDR3 nucleotides are TGCGCCAGCAGCTTGGCACCGCCCCCCCCCACTGAAGCTTTCTTT. Amino acid sequence: CASSLAPPPPTEAFF.

Many counts were recorded for this clonotype. The V and J genes are TRBV9 and TRBJ2-1; 11 bases match TRBD1. The CDR3 spans 15 residues. Germline V gene sequence: CDR1 SGDLS, CDR2 YYNGEE. Trimming at V came to 0 bases and at J to 6 bases, leaving 2 bases not matched to a gene. CDR3 sequence reads: CASSVVGTGGNEQFF. CDR3 DNA: TGTGCCAGCAGCGTAGTGGGGACAGGGGGCAATGAGCAGTTCTTC.

In its sample, this clonotype was seen many times. This chain joins TRBV19 and TRBJ2-1; no clear D. CDR3 size: 14 residues. CDR1 is LNHDA, CDR2 SQIVND, per germline (reference sequence). V was clipped by 4 bases and J by 6 bases, with 13 bases between them. CDR3 nucleotides: TGTGCCAGTAGTACCAAACTGGCCGCCAATGAGCAGTTCTTC. Translation: CASSTKLAANEQFF. Supplemented by reference TRBV19 and TRBJ2-1, the full variable domain reads DGGITQSPKYLFRKEGQNVTLSCEQNLNHDAMYWYRQDPGQGLRLIYYSQIVNDFQKGDIAEGYSVSREKKESFPLTVTSAQKNPTAFYLCASSTKLAANEQFFGPGTRLTVL.

This clonotype has a count of ten or more. The rearrangement joins TRBV7-3 to TRBJ2-1, with 8 positions matching TRBD2. Trimming removed 4 bases from V and 5 bases from J; junction bases left unmatched: 4. The CDR3 covers 14 residues. Germline-derived CDR1 and CDR2 are SGHTA and FQGTGA. CDR3 region: CASSSREGNNEQFF. CDR3 DNA sequence: TGTGCCAGCAGCTCTCGGGAGGGCAACAATGAGCAGTTCTTC.

Of note for this clonotype: This may arise from a read error, as a much more abundant clone is one base away. The J gene is TRBJ2-7, the V gene TRBV29-1, with TRBD1 identical over 9 bases. Per germline, CDR1 SQVTM and CDR2 ANQGSEA. Unmatched junction bases numbered 7, after V lost 1 base and J lost 6 bases. This CDR3 spans 14 amino acids. The CDR3 sequence: CSVEGGQGLGEQYF. The CDR3 nucleotides read TGCAGCGTTGAAGGGGGACAGGGTCTCGGCGAGCAGTACTTC.

Note on this clonotype: A much more abundant neighbour one base away suggests this may be a read error. The conserved closing phenylalanine or tryptophan is absent in this CDR3, likely reflecting a read error. The rearrangement joins TRBV28 to TRBJ1-1; tentative D call: TRBD1 (5 bases). V was pared by 4 bases and J by 4 bases, with 16 bases between. The germline V gene has CDR1 MDHEN and CDR2 SYDVKM. The CDR3 is made up of 15 amino acids. The DNA of the CDR3 is TGTGCCAGCAGTTCTACGGGACTGAGGCGCACTGAAGCTTTCTTG. This codes for CASSSTGLRRTEAFL.

In this sample, this clonotype turned up many times. This sequence joins TRBV19 and TRBJ2-6; D unclear. From germline, CDR1 is LNHDA and CDR2 SQIVND (reference sequence). The CDR3 totals 16 residues. V shed 1 base and J shed 2 bases, with 9 bases lying between them. CDR3 bases: TGTGCCAGTAGTATAGGTGGGATGCCTGGGGCCAACGTCCTGACTTTC. Its protein is CASSIGGMPGANVLTF. Filled out from reference TRBV19 and TRBJ2-6, the complete variable domain reads DGGITQSPKYLFRKEGQNVTLSCEQNLNHDAMYWYRQDPGQGLRLIYYSQIVNDFQKGDIAEGYSVSREKKESFPLTVTSAQKNPTAFYLCASSIGGMPGANVLTFGAGSRLTVL.

The chain recombines TRBV19 with TRBJ1-2; no reliable D call. Trimming removed 1 base at V and 1 base at J, with 10 bases between. The CDR3 runs to 15 residues. Germline V lookup: CDR1 LNHDA, CDR2 SQIVND (reference sequence). In DNA form, the CDR3 reads TGTGCCAGTAGTATAGGTCGGCAGAATAACTATGGCTACACCTTC. This sequence encodes CASSIGRQNNYGYTF.

This clonotype was seen repeatedly, ten times or more. The chain couples TRBV10-3 to TRBJ2-5; the match to TRBD1 covers 10 bases. Looked up from germline, CDR1 is ENHRY and CDR2 is SYGVKD. V shed 6 bases, J shed 5 bases, and the junction held 18 bases outside the gene matches. The CDR3 spans 18 residues. DNA of the CDR3: TGTGCCATCAGGGGGATCTCCGGGACAGGGGAGGCCCGGGAGACCCAGTACTTC. It translates to CAIRGISGTGEARETQYF.